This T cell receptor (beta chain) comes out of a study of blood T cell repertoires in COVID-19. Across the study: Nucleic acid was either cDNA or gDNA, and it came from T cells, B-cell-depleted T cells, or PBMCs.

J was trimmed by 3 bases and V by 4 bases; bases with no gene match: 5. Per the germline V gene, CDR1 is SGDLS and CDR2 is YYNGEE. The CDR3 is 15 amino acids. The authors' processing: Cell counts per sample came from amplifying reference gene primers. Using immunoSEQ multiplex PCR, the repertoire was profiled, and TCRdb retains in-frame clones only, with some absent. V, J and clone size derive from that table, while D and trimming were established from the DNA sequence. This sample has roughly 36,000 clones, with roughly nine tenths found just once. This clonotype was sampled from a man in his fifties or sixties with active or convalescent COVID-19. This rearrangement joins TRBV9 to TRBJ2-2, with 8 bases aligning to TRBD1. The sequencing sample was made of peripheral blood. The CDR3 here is CASSRTGFDTGELFF. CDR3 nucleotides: TGTGCCAGCAGCAGGACAGGGTTTGACACCGGGGAGCTGTTTTTT.